The 29 T cell receptor beta chains listed next were all sequenced from one sample in a study of control samples from healthy donors and cancer patients. The table came from immunoSEQ multiplex PCR; TCRdb's copy has only in-frame clones and leaves some out. The sample holds around 150,000 clones, approximately 94% seen once. Sample: PBMCs. These receptors were taken from a man between 60 and 75 years old with colorectal cancer.

CDR3 residues: CASSPASNQPQHF. CDR3 DNA sequence: TGTGCCAGCAGCCCCGCTAGCAATCAGCCCCAGCATTTT. The genes are TRBV6-5 and TRBJ1-5; D unclear. This CDR3 spans 13 amino acids. The germline gives CDR1 MNHEY, CDR2 SVGAGI. V was shortened by 6 bases and J by 0 bases, with 6 bases between the two germline ends.

This clone was observed once. The rearrangement joins TRBV25-1 to TRBJ1-6, with a possible D match to TRBD1 (6 bases). CDR1 is MGHDK and CDR2 is SYGVNS in the germline V gene. This CDR3 is built from 13 residues. Trimming pared 4 bases from V and 10 bases from J, leaving 11 bases between. The CDR3 DNA is TGTGCCAGCAGTGGGGGGGCGCGCTCACCCCTCCACTTT. As protein: CASSGGARSPLHF. Full variable domain (rest looked up from reference TRBV25-1 and TRBJ1-6): EADIYQTPRYLVIGTGKKITLECSQTMGHDKMYWYQQDPGMELHLIHYSYGVNSTEKGDLSSESTVSRIRTEHFPLTLESARPSHTSQYLCASSGGARSPLHFGNGTRLTVT.

For the CDR3, the DNA is TGTGCCAGCAGCCGAGGGACGAACACTGAAGCTTTCTTT. This translates into CASSRGTNTEAFF. The chain joins TRBV12-3 or TRBV12-4 to TRBJ1-1; D is possibly TRBD1 (5 bases). V was shortened by 6 bases and J by 1 base, with 9 bases between the two germline ends. The CDR3 has 13 amino acids.

J is TRBJ2-1 and V is TRBV5-1; 7 nucleotides agree with TRBD2. The length of the CDR3 is 18 residues. V was clipped by 4 bases and J by 2 bases; unmatched bases: 15. The germline CDR1 and CDR2 sequences are SGHRS and YFSETQ. For the CDR3, the DNA is TGCGCCAGCAGCGGGAATAGCGGGCTGTCCCCCCCCTACAATGAGCAGTTCTTC. Translated, it gives CASSGNSGLSPPYNEQFF.

This chain uses TRBV10-3 with TRBJ1-1, with 10 bases matching TRBD1. V shed 8 bases, J shed 5 bases, and the junction held 5 bases outside the gene matches. CDR1 and CDR2 from the germline V gene are ENHRY and SYGVKD. The CDR3 spans 13 residues. CDR3 in amino acids: CAIQGQGRTEAFF. CDR3 DNA sequence: TGTGCCATCCAGGGACAGGGGAGGACTGAAGCTTTCTTT.

The rearrangement uses TRBV5-1 and TRBJ2-7, with TRBD1 matching over 9 bases. The CDR3 consists of 15 residues. From germline, CDR1 is SGHRS and CDR2 YFSETQ. V trimming: 4 bases; J trimming: 6 bases; junction bases outside the gene matches: 11. In DNA, the CDR3 is TGCGCCAGCAGCGTTGCCGGGACAGGGAGGCGCGAGCAGTACTTC. Its translation is CASSVAGTGRREQYF.

The V and J genes are TRBV6-6 and TRBJ2-7; D may be TRBD2 (6 bases). The CDR3 totals 16 residues. Germline assignment: CDR1 MNHNY and CDR2 SVGAGI (reference sequence). Between the trimmed V and J ends, which lost 3 bases and 6 bases, there was a span of 21 bases. The CDR3 protein is CASSYGVAGNPSEQYF. In DNA form, the CDR3 reads TGTGCCAGCAGTTATGGAGTGGCGGGGAATCCCTCCGAGCAGTACTTC.

This chain joins TRBV19 and TRBJ1-3; the D is unclear. This CDR3 has 14 amino acids. V was pared by 0 bases and J by 0 bases, with 3 bases between. CDR1 is LNHDA and CDR2 is SQIVND in the germline V gene (reference sequence). The CDR3 DNA sequence: TGTGCCAGTAGTATAGAAGGCTCTGGAAACACCATATATTTT. Translation gives CASSIEGSGNTIYF.

The chain has TRBV27 and TRBJ2-5; 8 positions agree with TRBD2. With V trimmed by 7 bases and J by 1 base, 11 bases remained unmatched. CDR1 MNHEY and CDR2 SMNVEV come from the germline V gene (reference sequence). The CDR3 covers 16 residues. CDR3 region: CASNLPAGGSQETQYF. The CDR3 nucleotides are TGTGCCAGCAACCTCCCCGCGGGGGGATCCCAAGAGACCCAGTACTTC.

The rearrangement joins TRBV15 to TRBJ1-2; D might be TRBD1 (6 bases). Germline V gene data show CDR1 as LNHNV and CDR2 as YYDKDF (reference sequence). The CDR3 covers 16 residues. Trimming cost V 5 bases and J 4 bases, with 20 bases left between them. DNA of the CDR3: TGTGCCACCAGCCCCCGGCGGGGGGCGCGAGGCTATGGCTACACCTTC. Its protein product is CATSPRRGARGYGYTF.

The V call is TRBV6-5, the J call TRBJ1-1, with D uncertain. The V gene lost 2 bases and the J gene lost 5 bases, with 0 bases spanning the gap. CDR1 and CDR2 from the germline V gene are MNHEY and SVGAGI. The CDR3 loop spans 10 amino acids. CDR3 DNA: TGTGCCAGCAGTTACACTGAAGCTTTCTTT. Translation gives CASSYTEAFF.

The chain carries TRBV30 and TRBJ1-4, with 8 positions matching TRBD1. Germline CDR1 and CDR2: GTSNPN and SVGIG (reference sequence). The CDR3 covers 12 residues. The ends lost 3 bases at V and 8 bases at J; junction bases unmatched: 2. The DNA of the CDR3 is TGTGCCTGGAGCAGGGGGCAAGAAAAACTGTTTTTT. Protein product: CAWSRGQEKLFF.

The chain combines TRBV27 with TRBJ2-7; the match to TRBD1 covers 10 bases. V gave up 4 bases and J gave up 5 bases; unmatched junction bases: 5. CDR1 and CDR2 (germline): MNHEY, SMNVEV (reference sequence). The CDR3 extends over 14 amino acids. Here the CDR3 DNA reads TGTGCCAGCAGTTACGACAGGGGGCCCAACGAGCAGTACTTC. This encodes CASSYDRGPNEQYF.

The chain joins TRBV7-2 to TRBJ2-7; D may match TRBD1 or TRBD2 (7 bases each). Germline CDR1 and CDR2: SGHTA and FQGNSA. Trimming left V 4 bases short and J 4 bases short, with 14 bases between. CDR3 size: 14 residues. The CDR3 sequence: CASSSRQGGYEQYF. CDR3 coding DNA: TGTGCCAGCAGCTCCCGACAGGGAGGGTACGAGCAGTACTTC.

This CDR3 is CASSPMGIETQYF. As DNA, the CDR3 is TGTGCCAGCTCACCAATGGGAATTGAGACCCAGTACTTC. The rearrangement joins TRBV18 to TRBJ2-5; D uncertain. Germline values: CDR1 KGHSH, CDR2 LQKENI. V lost 2 bases and J lost 5, with 9 bases in between. The CDR3 is 13 residues long.

This clone showed up just once. V is TRBV7-2 and J is TRBJ2-7; 8 nucleotides agree with TRBD2. Germline lookup yields CDR1 SGHTA and CDR2 FQGNSA. This CDR3 comprises 14 residues. The V gene end was trimmed by 6 bases and the J gene end by 6 bases; junction bases not matched to a gene: 10. The CDR3 DNA reads as TGTGCCAGCAGGGGGGGACTAGGCCCCATCGAGCAGTACTTC. It encodes CASRGGLGPIEQYF.

The chain couples TRBV2 to TRBJ1-6; 7 positions match TRBD1. Losses at the gene ends were 6 bases for V and 7 bases for J; bases not matched to a gene: 9. The CDR3 has 15 amino acids. The germline gives CDR1 SNHLY, CDR2 FYNNEI. The CDR3 here is CASRARDRENSPLHF. Here the CDR3 DNA reads TGTGCCAGCAGGGCCAGGGACAGAGAAAATTCACCCCTCCACTTT.

The rearrangement joins TRBV30 to TRBJ1-1, with TRBD1 identical over 7 bases. CDR1 is GTSNPN and CDR2 is SVGIG in the germline V gene (reference sequence). Trimming took 7 bases from V and 6 from J; bases not matched to a gene: 8. The CDR3 sequence is 12 residues long. The CDR3 loop reads CALGRGTAEAFF. In nucleotides, the CDR3 is TGTGCCTTGGGACGGGGGACAGCTGAAGCTTTCTTT.

The rearrangement uses TRBV27 and TRBJ1-6; D remains ambiguous. Germline CDR1 is MNHEY and CDR2 is SMNVEV (reference sequence). The CDR3 contains 14 residues. The CDR3 DNA reads TGTGTCTCGTCTCTTTACAAGGGTAATTCACCCCTCCACTTT. Protein sequence: CVSSLYKGNSPLHF.

J is TRBJ1-2 and V is TRBV10-3; D is perhaps TRBD1 (5 bases). V was shortened by 11 bases and J by 2 bases, with 15 bases between the two germline ends. The length of the CDR3 is 13 residues. Germline values: CDR1 ENHRY, CDR2 SYGVKD. The chain's CDR3 is CAFRRGANYGYTF. DNA for the CDR3: TGTGCCTTCCGGAGAGGGGCAAACTATGGCTACACCTTC.

The rearrangement links TRBV6-2 or TRBV6-3 to TRBJ1-5; D ambiguous. Deletions cut 3 bases from V and 11 bases from J, with 20 bases between. The CDR3 has 15 amino acids. CDR1 and CDR2 (germline): MNHEY, SVGEGT. CDR3 in amino acids: CASSYGPGRDKAQHF. CDR3 bases: TGTGCCAGCAGTTATGGCCCCGGTCGCGATAAGGCCCAGCATTTT.

The chain links TRBV30 to TRBJ1-2; 11 positions match TRBD1. The CDR3 totals 13 residues. V dropped 5 bases and J dropped 7; count of bases not matched to a gene: 6. Germline V lookup: CDR1 GTSNPN, CDR2 SVGIG (reference sequence). CDR3 DNA sequence: TGTGCCTGGGATATAGGACAGGGGGCTGGCTACACCTTC. Its translation: CAWDIGQGAGYTF. The full variable domain, rest sourced from reference TRBV30 and TRBJ1-2, is SQTIHQWPATLVQPVGSPLSLECTVEGTSNPNLYWYRQAAGRGLQLLFYSVGIGQISSEVPQNLSASRPQDRQFILSSKKLLLSDSGFYLCAWDIGQGAGYTFGSGTRLTVV.

CDR3 loop: CASSSPGTGADTQYF. CDR3 DNA: TGTGCCAGCAGCTCGCCCGGGACAGGGGCAGATACGCAGTATTTT. This chain connects TRBV7-2 to TRBJ2-3, with 10 bases lining up with TRBD1. The CDR3 is made up of 15 amino acids. V was pared by 4 bases and J by 4 bases, with 5 bases of the junction left unmatched. CDR1 is SGHTA, CDR2 FQGNSA, per germline.

This chain uses TRBV2 with TRBJ2-5; 10 nucleotides line up with TRBD2. This CDR3 has 15 residues. In germline, CDR1 is SNHLY, CDR2 FYNNEI. Trimming removed 4 bases from V and 3 bases from J; junction bases left unmatched: 5. The CDR3 region is CASSGTSGVEETQYF. The DNA for the CDR3 is TGTGCCAGCAGTGGCACTAGCGGGGTCGAAGAGACCCAGTACTTC.

The chain combines TRBV5-1 with TRBJ1-6; 8 nucleotides line up with TRBD1. V was clipped by 0 bases and J by 14 bases; unmatched bases: 10. There are 15 residues in the CDR3. CDR1 SGHRS and CDR2 YFSETQ come from the germline V gene. The CDR3 loop is CASSLGTGPGGALHF. DNA of the CDR3: TGCGCCAGCAGCTTGGGGACAGGGCCGGGTGGGGCCCTCCACTTT. Supplemented by reference TRBV5-1 and TRBJ1-6, the full variable domain reads KAGVTQTPRYLIKTRGQQVTLSCSPISGHRSVSWYQQTPGQGLQFLFEYFSETQRNKGNFPGRFSGRQFSNSRSEMNVSTLELGDSALYLCASSLGTGPGGALHFGNGTRLTVT.

This rearrangement joins TRBV13 to TRBJ1-4; D not certain. The CDR3 loop spans 15 amino acids. Germline V gives CDR1 PRHDT, CDR2 FYEKMQ (reference sequence). V was pared by 1 base and J by 3 bases, with 9 bases between. The CDR3 nucleotides are TGTGCCAGCAGCTTAGAGAGGCGTCCTAATGAAAAACTGTTTTTT. Translating gives CASSLERRPNEKLFF.

The chain carries TRBV27 and TRBJ1-1; D is unresolved. V was clipped by 3 bases and J by 8 bases, with 13 bases between them. Germline assignment: CDR1 MNHEY and CDR2 SMNVEV (reference sequence). This CDR3 region has 13 residues. The CDR3 spells CASSFLSDREAFF. DNA for the CDR3: TGTGCCAGCAGTTTCCTCTCCGACCGAGAAGCTTTCTTT.

The V gene is TRBV5-1, the J gene TRBJ1-1, with a tentative D call TRBD1 (5 bases). The V and J ends lost 4 bases and 0 bases respectively, with 13 bases between them. The length of the CDR3 is 15 residues. Germline loops: CDR1 SGHRS, CDR2 YFSETQ. The CDR3 here is CASSTRQSLNTEAFF. The DNA for the CDR3 is TGCGCCAGCAGCACCCGACAGAGTTTGAACACTGAAGCTTTCTTT.

This clone was observed once. This chain uses TRBV5-1 with TRBJ2-1; TRBD1 aligns across 8 bases. This CDR3 is built from 16 residues. Germline values: CDR1 SGHRS, CDR2 YFSETQ. V shed 0 bases, J shed 7 bases, and the junction held 9 bases outside the gene matches. For the CDR3, the DNA is TGCGCCAGCAGCTTGGCCGGTGGACAGGGAGTAAATGAGCAGTTCTTC. Its protein is CASSLAGGQGVNEQFF.